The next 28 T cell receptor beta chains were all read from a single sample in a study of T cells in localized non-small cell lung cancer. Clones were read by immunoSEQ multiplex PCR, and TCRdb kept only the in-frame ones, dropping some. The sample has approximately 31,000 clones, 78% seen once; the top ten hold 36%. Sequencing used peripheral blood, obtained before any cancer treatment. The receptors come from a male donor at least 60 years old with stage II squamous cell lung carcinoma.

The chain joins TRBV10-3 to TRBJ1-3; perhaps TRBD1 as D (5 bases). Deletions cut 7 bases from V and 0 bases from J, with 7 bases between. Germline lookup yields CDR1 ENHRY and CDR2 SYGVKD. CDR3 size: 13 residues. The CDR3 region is CAIIGASGNTIYF. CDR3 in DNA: TGTGCCATCATTGGGGCCTCTGGAAACACCATATATTTT.

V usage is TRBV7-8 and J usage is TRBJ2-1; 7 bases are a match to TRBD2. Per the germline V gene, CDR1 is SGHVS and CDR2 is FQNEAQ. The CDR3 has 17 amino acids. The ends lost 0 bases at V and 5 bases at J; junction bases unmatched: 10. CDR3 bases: TGTGCCAGCAGCTTAGCCGAGCGGGGCTACCCCAACAATGAGCAGTTCTTC. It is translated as CASSLAERGYPNNEQFF.

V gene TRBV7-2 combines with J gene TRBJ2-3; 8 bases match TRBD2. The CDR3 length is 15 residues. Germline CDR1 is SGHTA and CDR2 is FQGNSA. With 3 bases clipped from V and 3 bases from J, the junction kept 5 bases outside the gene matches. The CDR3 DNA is TGTGCCAGCAGCTTCGGGGGGGCGGGGACAGATACGCAGTATTTT. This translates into CASSFGGAGTDTQYF.

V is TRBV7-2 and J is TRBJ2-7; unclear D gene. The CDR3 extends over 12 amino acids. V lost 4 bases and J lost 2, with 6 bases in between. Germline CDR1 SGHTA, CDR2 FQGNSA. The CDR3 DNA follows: TGTGCCAGCAGCTCGACCCCCTACGAGCAGTACTTC. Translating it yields CASSSTPYEQYF.

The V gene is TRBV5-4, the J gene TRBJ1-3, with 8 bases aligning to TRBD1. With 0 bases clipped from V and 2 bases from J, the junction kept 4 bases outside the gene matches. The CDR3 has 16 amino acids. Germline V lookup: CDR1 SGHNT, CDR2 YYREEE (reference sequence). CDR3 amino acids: CASSLGETGAGNTIYF. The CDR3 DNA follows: TGTGCCAGCAGCTTGGGGGAGACAGGGGCTGGAAACACCATATATTTT.

The CDR3 protein is CASKEPQGASEAFF. The CDR3 coding sequence is TGTGCCAGCAAAGAACCACAGGGGGCGTCTGAAGCTTTCTTT. V is TRBV6-5 and J is TRBJ1-1; TRBD1 agrees at 9 bases. J gave up 6 bases and V 7 bases, and 9 bases lay outside the gene matches. Germline values: CDR1 MNHEY, CDR2 SVGAGI. The CDR3 totals 14 residues.

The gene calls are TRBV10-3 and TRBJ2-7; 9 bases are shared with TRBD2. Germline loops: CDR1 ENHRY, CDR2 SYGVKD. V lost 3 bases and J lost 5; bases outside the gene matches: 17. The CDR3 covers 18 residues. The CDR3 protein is CAISDYSEISGRLDEQYF. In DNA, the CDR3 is TGTGCCATCAGTGATTATTCCGAAATAAGCGGGAGGTTGGACGAGCAGTACTTC.

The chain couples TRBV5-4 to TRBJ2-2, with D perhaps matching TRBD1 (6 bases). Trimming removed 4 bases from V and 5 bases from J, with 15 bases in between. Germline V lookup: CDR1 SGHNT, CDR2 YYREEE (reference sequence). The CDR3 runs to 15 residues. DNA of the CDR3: TGTGCCAGCAGCCCAGGGGTCAGACAAACCGGGGAGCTGTTTTTT. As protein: CASSPGVRQTGELFF.

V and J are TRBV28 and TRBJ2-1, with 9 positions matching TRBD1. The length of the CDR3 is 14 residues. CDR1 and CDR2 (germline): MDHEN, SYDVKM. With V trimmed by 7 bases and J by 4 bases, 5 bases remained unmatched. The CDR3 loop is CASNRGTGYNEQFF. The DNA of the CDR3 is TGTGCCAGCAATCGGGGGACAGGGTACAATGAGCAGTTCTTC.

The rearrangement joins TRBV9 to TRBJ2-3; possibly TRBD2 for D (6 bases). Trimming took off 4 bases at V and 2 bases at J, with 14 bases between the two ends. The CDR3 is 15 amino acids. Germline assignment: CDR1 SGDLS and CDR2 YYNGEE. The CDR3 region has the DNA TGTGCCAGCAGCACAGAAAGCGGGTACACAGATACGCAGTATTTT. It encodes CASSTESGYTDTQYF.

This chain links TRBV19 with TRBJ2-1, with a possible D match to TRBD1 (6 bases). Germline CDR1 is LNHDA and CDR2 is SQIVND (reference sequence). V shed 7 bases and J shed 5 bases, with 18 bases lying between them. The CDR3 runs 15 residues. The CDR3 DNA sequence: TGTGCCAGTAAGGGGGTAGACAGCGGCAACAATGAGCAGTTCTTC. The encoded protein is CASKGVDSGNNEQFF.

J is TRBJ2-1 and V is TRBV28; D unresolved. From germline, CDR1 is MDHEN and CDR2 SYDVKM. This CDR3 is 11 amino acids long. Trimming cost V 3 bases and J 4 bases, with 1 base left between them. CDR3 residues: CASSFYNEQFF. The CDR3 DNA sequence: TGTGCCAGCAGTTTTTACAATGAGCAGTTCTTC.

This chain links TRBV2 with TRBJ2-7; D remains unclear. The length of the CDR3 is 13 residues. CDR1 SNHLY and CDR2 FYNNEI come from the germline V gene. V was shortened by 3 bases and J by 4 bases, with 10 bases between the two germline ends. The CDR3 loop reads CASSELPTYEQYF. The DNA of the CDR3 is TGTGCCAGCAGTGAGCTGCCTACTTACGAGCAGTACTTC.

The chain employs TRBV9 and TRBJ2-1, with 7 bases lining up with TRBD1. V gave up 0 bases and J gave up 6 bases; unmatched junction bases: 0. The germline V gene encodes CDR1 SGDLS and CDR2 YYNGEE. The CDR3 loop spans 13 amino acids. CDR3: CASSVAGGNEQFF. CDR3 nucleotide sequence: TGTGCCAGCAGCGTAGCAGGGGGCAATGAGCAGTTCTTC. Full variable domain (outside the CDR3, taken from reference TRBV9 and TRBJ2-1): DSGVTQTPKHLITATGQRVTLRCSPRSGDLSVYWYQQSLDQGLQFLIQYYNGEERAKGNILERFSAQQFPDLHSELNLSSLELGDSALYFCASSVAGGNEQFFGPGTRLTVL.

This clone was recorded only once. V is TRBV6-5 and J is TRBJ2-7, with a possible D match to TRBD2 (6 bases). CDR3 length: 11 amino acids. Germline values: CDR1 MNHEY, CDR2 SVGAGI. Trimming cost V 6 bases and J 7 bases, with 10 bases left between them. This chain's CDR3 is CASSTREEQYF. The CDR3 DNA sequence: TGTGCCAGCAGCACCCGGGAGGAGCAGTACTTC.

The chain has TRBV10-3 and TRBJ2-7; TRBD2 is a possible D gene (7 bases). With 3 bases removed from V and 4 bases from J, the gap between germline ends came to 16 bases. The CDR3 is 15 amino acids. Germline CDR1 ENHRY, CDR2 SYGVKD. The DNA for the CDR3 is TGTGCCATCAGTGACCCTGAGGGGGGGACGTACGAGCAGTACTTC. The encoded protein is CAISDPEGGTYEQYF.

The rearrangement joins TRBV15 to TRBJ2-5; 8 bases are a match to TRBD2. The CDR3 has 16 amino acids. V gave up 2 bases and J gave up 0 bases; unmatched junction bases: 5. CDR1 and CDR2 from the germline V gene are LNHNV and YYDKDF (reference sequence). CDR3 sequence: CATSRSGGAYQETQYF. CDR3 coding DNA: TGTGCCACCAGCAGATCCGGGGGGGCGTACCAAGAGACCCAGTACTTC.

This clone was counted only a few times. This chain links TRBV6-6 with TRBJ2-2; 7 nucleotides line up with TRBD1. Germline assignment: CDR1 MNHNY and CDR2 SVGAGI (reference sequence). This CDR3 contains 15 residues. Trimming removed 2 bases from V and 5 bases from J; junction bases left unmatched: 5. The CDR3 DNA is TGTGCCAGCAGTTACGAGGGGGCGCATACCGGGGAGCTGTTTTTT. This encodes CASSYEGAHTGELFF.

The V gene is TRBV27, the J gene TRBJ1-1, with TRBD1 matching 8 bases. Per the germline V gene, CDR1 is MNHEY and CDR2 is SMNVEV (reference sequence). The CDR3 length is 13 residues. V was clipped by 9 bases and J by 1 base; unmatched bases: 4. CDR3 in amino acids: CASRGTGNTEAFF. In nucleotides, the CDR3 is TGTGCCAGTAGGGGGACAGGGAACACTGAAGCTTTCTTT.

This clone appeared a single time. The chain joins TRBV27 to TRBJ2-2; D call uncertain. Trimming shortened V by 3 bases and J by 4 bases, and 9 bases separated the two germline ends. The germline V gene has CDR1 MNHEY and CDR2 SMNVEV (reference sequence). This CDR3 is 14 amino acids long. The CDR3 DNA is TGTGCCAGCAGTTTGACACACAGCACCGGGGAGCTGTTTTTT. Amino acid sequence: CASSLTHSTGELFF.

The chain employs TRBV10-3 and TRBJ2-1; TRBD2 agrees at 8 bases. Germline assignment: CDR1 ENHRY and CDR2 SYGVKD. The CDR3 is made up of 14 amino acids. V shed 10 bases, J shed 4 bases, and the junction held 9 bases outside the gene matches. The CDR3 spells CASTLAVGYNEQFF. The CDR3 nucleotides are TGTGCCAGCACACTAGCGGTCGGTTACAATGAGCAGTTCTTC.

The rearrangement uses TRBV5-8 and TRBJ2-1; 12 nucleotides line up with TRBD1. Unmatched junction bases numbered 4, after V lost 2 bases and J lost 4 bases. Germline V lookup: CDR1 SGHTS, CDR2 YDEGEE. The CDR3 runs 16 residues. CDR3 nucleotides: TGTGCCAGCAGCTTAGGGACAGGGGGCGAGTACAATGAGCAGTTCTTC. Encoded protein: CASSLGTGGEYNEQFF.

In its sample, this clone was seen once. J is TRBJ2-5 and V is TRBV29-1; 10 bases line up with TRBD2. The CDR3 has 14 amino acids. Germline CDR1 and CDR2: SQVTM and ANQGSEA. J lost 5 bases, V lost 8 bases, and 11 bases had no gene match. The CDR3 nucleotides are TGCAGCATCCTCTTGGGAGCGGGAGGGGAGACCCAGTACTTC. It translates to CSILLGAGGETQYF.

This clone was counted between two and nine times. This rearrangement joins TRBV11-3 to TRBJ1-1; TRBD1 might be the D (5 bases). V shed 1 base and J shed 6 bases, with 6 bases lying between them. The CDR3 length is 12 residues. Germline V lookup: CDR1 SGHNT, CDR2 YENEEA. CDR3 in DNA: TGTGCCAGCAGCTTAGGGGGACCTGAAGCTTTCTTT. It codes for CASSLGGPEAFF.

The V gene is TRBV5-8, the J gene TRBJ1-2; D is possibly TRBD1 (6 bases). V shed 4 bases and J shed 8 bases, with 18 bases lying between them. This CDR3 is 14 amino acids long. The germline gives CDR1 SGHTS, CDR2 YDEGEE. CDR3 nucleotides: TGTGCCAGCAGCCCCACCCCTCTAAGGGGGGGCTACACCTTC. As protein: CASSPTPLRGGYTF.

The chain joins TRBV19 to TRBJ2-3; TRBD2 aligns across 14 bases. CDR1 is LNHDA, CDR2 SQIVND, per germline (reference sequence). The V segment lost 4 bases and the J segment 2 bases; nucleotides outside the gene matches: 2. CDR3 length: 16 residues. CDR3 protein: CASSRGLAGDTDTQYF. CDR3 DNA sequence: TGTGCCAGTAGTAGGGGACTAGCGGGGGACACAGATACGCAGTATTTT.

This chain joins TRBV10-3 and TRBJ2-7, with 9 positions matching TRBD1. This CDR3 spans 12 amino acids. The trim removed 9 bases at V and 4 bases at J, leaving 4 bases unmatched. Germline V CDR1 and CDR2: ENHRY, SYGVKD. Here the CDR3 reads CAIRDRDYEQYF. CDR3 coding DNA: TGTGCCATTCGGGACAGGGATTACGAGCAGTACTTC.

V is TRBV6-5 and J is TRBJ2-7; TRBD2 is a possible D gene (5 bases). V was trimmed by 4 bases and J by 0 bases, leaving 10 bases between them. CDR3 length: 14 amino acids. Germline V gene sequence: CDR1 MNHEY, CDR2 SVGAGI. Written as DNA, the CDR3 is TGTGCCAGCAGTTCTACTAGTCCCTCCTACGAGCAGTACTTC. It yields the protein CASSSTSPSYEQYF.